The TCR beta chain described here comes from a study of blood T cell repertoires in COVID-19. The length of the CDR3 is 14 residues. CDR1 is SGHRS, CDR2 YFSETQ, per germline. The V end was cut by 1 base, the J end by 2 bases, with 9 bases between. Participants were aged about 18 to 89 years from about two dozen US areas. Sequencing was performed with immunoSEQ multiplex PCR; in TCRdb, only in-frame clones are kept and a portion is missing. The profile shows some 270,000 clones, approximately 91% of them singletons. Specimen: PBMCs or T cells enriched from blood (not recorded which). The J gene is TRBJ1-1, the V gene TRBV5-1, with unresolved D. The sequence came from a woman between 40 and 55 years old who had recovered from COVID-19. The CDR3 bases are TGCGCCAGCAGCTTGTGGTCGACTAACACTGAAGCTTTCTTT. Translated, it gives CASSLWSTNTEAFF.